Each of the 28 T cell receptor beta chains below was sequenced from the same sample in a study of beta chain features in type 1 diabetes (dated by TCRdb to the late 2010s). Receptor amplification or capture employed the immunoSEQ multiplex PCR assay. The High Capacity cDNA Reverse Transcription Kit was used to reverse transcribe all of the isolated RNA, meaning that expressed TCRB transcripts were what got sequenced. TCRdb took over this immuneACCESS table, retaining in-frame rearrangements with V and J assigned. Such tables are incomplete; in checked studies, under half of the missing clones stem from an unresolved V gene, and the remainder is unexplained. The sample records about 410,000 clones, roughly 14% of which are singletons. In total, the top ten clones hold about 0.034% of the sample. The specimen sequenced was naive CD4+ T cells from blood. What this sample's cell subset or site label stands for: true naive CD4+ T cells. The receptors shown here come from a young man in good health.

This clone was counted a few times. The gene calls are TRBV7-9 and TRBJ1-2; 12 bases fit TRBD1. The CDR3 is made up of 16 amino acids. V lost 0 bases, J lost 4 bases, and 3 bases stayed unmatched. Per germline, CDR1 SEHNR and CDR2 FQNEAQ (reference sequence). The DNA for the CDR3 is TGTGCCAGCAGCTTAGCCGGGACAGGGGGCTCCTATGGCTACACCTTC. Translation gives CASSLAGTGGSYGYTF.

This clone was seen more than once but under ten times. The CDR3 DNA reads as TGTGCCTGGAGTGTACAACTGGGGAAATTGGTATACTCCAAAAACATTCAGTACTTC. Translated: CAWSVQLGKLVYSKNIQYF. V gene TRBV30 combines with J gene TRBJ2-4; D remains unclear. Germline CDR1 GTSNPN, CDR2 SVGIG (reference sequence). This CDR3 contains 19 residues. V was cut by 0 bases and J by 2 bases, with 23 bases left in between.

The chain is built from TRBV10-3 and TRBJ2-3, with D possibly being TRBD2 (6 bases). Germline V gene data show CDR1 as ENHRY and CDR2 as SYGVKD. The germline V and J ends were trimmed by 7 bases and 3 bases, with 14 bases remaining between them. The CDR3 is made up of 14 amino acids. CDR3 bases: TGTGCCATCACCCCCGGGAGTGGGACAGATACGCAGTATTTT. It is translated as CAITPGSGTDTQYF.

This clone was recorded a few times. V usage is TRBV5-6 and J usage is TRBJ2-7, with D possibly TRBD2 on 5 matching bases. With 1 base removed from V and 6 bases from J, the gap between germline ends came to 8 bases. Germline-derived CDR1 and CDR2 are SGHDT and YYEEEE. The CDR3 spans 12 residues. In DNA form, the CDR3 reads TGTGCCAGCAGCTTGAGAGGGTTCGAGCAGTACTTC. Translation gives CASSLRGFEQYF.

This clone was seen repeatedly, ten times or more. This chain connects TRBV15 to TRBJ2-6, with D unclear. The germline CDR1 and CDR2 sequences are LNHNV and YYDKDF (reference sequence). The CDR3 consists of 16 residues. Trimming cost V 6 bases and J 1 base, with 13 bases left between them. The CDR3, as DNA: TGTGCCACCAGACCGTTGAAGGAGTCTGGGGCCAACGTCCTGACTTTC. This codes for CATRPLKESGANVLTF. The full variable domain, completed using reference TRBV15 and TRBJ2-6, is DAMVIQNPRYQVTQFGKPVTLSCSQTLNHNVMYWYQQKSSQAPKLLFHYYDKDFNNEADTPDNFQSRRPNTSFCFLDIRSPGLGDTAMYLCATRPLKESGANVLTFGAGSRLTVL.

This rearrangement joins TRBV19 to TRBJ1-2; D remains unclear. This CDR3 spans 12 amino acids. Germline lookup yields CDR1 LNHDA and CDR2 SQIVND (reference sequence). Trimming took off 6 bases at V and 1 base at J, with 6 bases between the two ends. CDR3 nucleotide sequence: TGTGCCAGTAGAGGCAGTAACTATGGCTACACCTTC. Protein sequence: CASRGSNYGYTF.

This clone was found a few times. The chain joins TRBV4-3 to TRBJ2-7; a weak D match, TRBD1 (6 bases). The CDR3 extends over 14 amino acids. The V end was cut by 0 bases, the J end by 13 bases, with 19 bases between. Germline V gene lookup returns CDR1 LGHNA and CDR2 YSLEER. The CDR3 spells CASSQDSGTPVQYF. As DNA, the CDR3 is TGCGCCAGCAGCCAAGATTCGGGGACACCCGTGCAATACTTC.

This rearrangement joins TRBV27 to TRBJ2-7; no clear D gene. There are 17 residues in the CDR3. Trimming removed 3 bases at V and 1 base at J, with 19 bases between. The germline V gene encodes CDR1 MNHEY and CDR2 SMNVEV (reference sequence). The CDR3 DNA sequence: TGTGCCAGCAGTTTCAAGGAAATGCTAGAGGTTTCCTACGAGCAGTACGTC. It specifies CASSFKEMLEVSYEQYV.

The sample holds a few counts of this clone. The chain uses TRBV6-5 and TRBJ1-3; no reliable D call. Germline values: CDR1 MNHEY, CDR2 SVGAGI. This CDR3 spans 14 amino acids. V lost 5 bases, J lost 3 bases, and 11 bases lay in between. CDR3 amino acids: CASSRTAGGNTIYF. The DNA for the CDR3 is TGTGCCAGCAGTCGGACGGCGGGTGGAAACACCATATATTTT.

The chain links TRBV23-1 to TRBJ2-7, with a tentative D call TRBD1 (5 bases). TRBV23-1 falls under the ORF class, with uncertain function. Trimming removed 1 base from V and 1 base from J, with 14 bases in between. The CDR3 has 16 residues. The CDR3 reads CASSQFRRVRSYEQYV. CDR3 coding DNA: TGCGCCAGCAGTCAATTTCGCAGGGTGAGGTCCTACGAGCAGTACGTC.

This clone has just a few counts. The rearrangement joins TRBV6-5 to TRBJ2-5, with TRBD2 identical over 8 bases. Trimming at V came to 6 bases and at J to 1 base, leaving 4 bases not matched to a gene. The CDR3 is 14 amino acids. Germline V gene lookup returns CDR1 MNHEY and CDR2 SVGAGI. CDR3 residues: CASSYSGIQETQYF. The CDR3 bases are TGTGCCAGCAGCTATAGCGGGATCCAAGAGACCCAGTACTTC.

The chain carries TRBV28 and TRBJ2-3; TRBD1 might be the D (6 bases). The V end was cut by 5 bases, the J end by 0 bases, with 12 bases between. Germline CDR1 and CDR2: MDHEN and SYDVKM. The CDR3 has 15 amino acids. The DNA of the CDR3 is TGTGCCAGCAGTCGGACAGCCACTAGCACAGATACGCAGTATTTT. As protein: CASSRTATSTDTQYF.

Only a few counts were recorded for this clone. This sequence joins TRBV4-3 and TRBJ1-2; 11 positions match TRBD1. The length of the CDR3 is 14 residues. The germline V gene has CDR1 LGHNA and CDR2 YSLEER. The ends lost 4 bases at V and 4 bases at J; junction bases unmatched: 2. In nucleotides, the CDR3 is TGCGCCAGCAGCCCAGGACAGGGGGCCTATGGCTACACCTTC. Its protein product is CASSPGQGAYGYTF.

The V and J genes are TRBV29-1 and TRBJ2-5; 7 nucleotides align to TRBD1. V lost 4 bases, J lost 7 bases, and 15 bases stayed unmatched. The CDR3 loop spans 15 amino acids. The V gene's germline CDR1 is SQVTM and CDR2 ANQGSEA. The CDR3 loop is CSVVVSDRTPGTQYF. The CDR3 nucleotides are TGCAGCGTTGTGGTTTCGGACAGGACCCCCGGGACCCAGTACTTC.

A few counts support this clone. The CDR3 region is CASSFDGQGIQPQHF. CDR3 nucleotides: TGTGCCAGCAGCTTCGATGGACAGGGAATACAGCCCCAGCATTTT. The J gene is TRBJ1-5, the V gene TRBV7-8; 8 bases align to TRBD1. This CDR3 spans 15 amino acids. Germline lookup yields CDR1 SGHVS and CDR2 FQNEAQ. V lost 3 bases, J lost 7 bases, and 8 bases stayed unmatched.

This clone was picked up a small number of times. V and J are TRBV2 and TRBJ2-3; D is uncertain. Per germline, CDR1 SNHLY and CDR2 FYNNEI. V shed 2 bases and J shed 2 bases, with 8 bases lying between them. The CDR3 consists of 14 residues. The CDR3 region has the DNA TGTGCCAGCAGTGAAAGCTACACCACAGATACGCAGTATTTT. It is translated as CASSESYTTDTQYF.

This clone was seen only a few times. This chain connects TRBV18 to TRBJ2-1, with D perhaps TRBD2 (6 bases). CDR1 is KGHSH, CDR2 LQKENI, per germline. Deletions cut 2 bases from V and 9 bases from J, with 14 bases between. CDR3 length equals 14 residues. DNA of the CDR3: TGTGCCAGCTCACCATTGGCTAGCGCCGGTGAGCAGTTCTTC. Protein product: CASSPLASAGEQFF.

J is TRBJ1-5 and V is TRBV23-1; D remains unclear. TRBV23-1 falls under the ORF class, with uncertain function. This CDR3 has 17 residues. V was cut by 0 bases and J by 1 base, with 13 bases left in between. The CDR3: CASSQSKRERSNQPQHF. CDR3 bases: TGCGCCAGCAGTCAATCTAAGCGGGAGAGGAGCAATCAGCCCCAGCATTTT.

J is TRBJ2-1 and V is TRBV6-6, with D uncertain. The CDR3 loop spans 15 amino acids. CDR1 MNHNY and CDR2 SVGAGI come from the germline V gene (reference sequence). With 2 bases removed from V and 4 bases from J, the gap between germline ends came to 12 bases. CDR3 sequence reads: CASSYGLGLYNEQFF. CDR3 DNA sequence: TGTGCCAGCAGTTACGGGTTAGGGCTATACAATGAGCAGTTCTTC.

This clone has more than one count but fewer than ten. The CDR3 reads CSARESYGYTF. CDR3 nucleotides: TGCAGTGCTAGAGAGAGCTATGGCTACACCTTC. The chain couples TRBV20-1 to TRBJ1-2; D remains unclear. V was cut by 0 bases and J by 4 bases, with 3 bases left in between. The CDR3 spans 11 residues. Per germline, CDR1 DFQATT and CDR2 SNEGSKA (reference sequence).

The chain carries TRBV20-1 and TRBJ2-5, with D perhaps being TRBD1 or TRBD2 (5 bases each). V lost 5 bases and J lost 13, with 17 bases in between. The CDR3 has 11 residues. Germline V gene sequence: CDR1 DFQATT, CDR2 SNEGSKA (reference sequence). The CDR3 nucleotides read TGCAGTGCTTGGGGGACGGACATTCTGTACTTC. It specifies CSAWGTDILYF.

The V gene is TRBV6-5, the J gene TRBJ2-1, with D possibly TRBD2 on 5 matching bases. Germline values: CDR1 MNHEY, CDR2 SVGAGI. The V gene lost 5 bases and the J gene lost 3 bases, with 14 bases spanning the gap. The CDR3 is 15 residues long. This CDR3 reads CASSRGVLDYNEQFF. The CDR3, as DNA: TGTGCCAGCAGTCGGGGTGTCTTGGACTACAATGAGCAGTTCTTC.

This clone was observed a handful of times. The CDR3 region has the DNA TGTGCCAGCAGTGAACGCCGGGGACTAGCCTCGAATGAGCAGTTCTTC. This codes for CASSERRGLASNEQFF. This chain uses TRBV25-1 with TRBJ2-1; 9 bases agree with TRBD2. The germline gives CDR1 MGHDK, CDR2 SYGVNS. Trimming removed 2 bases from V and 7 bases from J; junction bases left unmatched: 9. The CDR3 is 16 amino acids.

This clone showed up just a few times. The V and J genes are TRBV18 and TRBJ2-4, with unresolved D. V shed 2 bases and J shed 0 bases, with 8 bases lying between them. The CDR3 has 15 amino acids. Germline CDR1 KGHSH, CDR2 LQKENI. CDR3 nucleotides: TGTGCCAGCTCACCAGTGGGCCTAGCCAAAAACATTCAGTACTTC. Amino acid sequence: CASSPVGLAKNIQYF.

The rearrangement uses TRBV5-6 and TRBJ2-1; D remains unclear. The germline gives CDR1 SGHDT, CDR2 YYEEEE. The V and J ends lost 4 bases and 5 bases respectively, with 7 bases between them. The CDR3 contains 12 residues. The CDR3 region is CASSQGHNEQFF. CDR3 sequence (DNA): TGTGCCAGCAGCCAAGGCCACAATGAGCAGTTCTTC.

The chain combines TRBV29-1 with TRBJ1-1, with 7 nucleotides matching TRBD1. This CDR3 contains 13 residues. V lost 6 bases to trimming and J lost 6 bases; unmatched junction nucleotides: 10. Germline values: CDR1 SQVTM, CDR2 ANQGSEA. CDR3 coding DNA: TGCAGCGTATTCCGGGACAGCCTTTCTGAAGCTTTCTTT. It is translated as CSVFRDSLSEAFF.

J is TRBJ2-3 and V is TRBV14; D is perhaps TRBD2 (5 bases). The germline CDR1 and CDR2 sequences are SGHDN and FVKESK. This CDR3 contains 20 residues. V was shortened by 0 bases and J by 4 bases, with 26 bases between the two germline ends. The CDR3 loop is CASSQDRLHSLSGRADTQYF. The DNA of the CDR3 is TGTGCCAGCAGCCAAGATCGGTTGCATTCCCTGTCGGGAAGAGCAGATACGCAGTATTTT.

This clone was counted a few times. V usage is TRBV9 and J usage is TRBJ2-1; D is undetermined. The CDR3 loop spans 15 amino acids. Germline CDR1 reads SGDLS; CDR2 reads YYNGEE. V was clipped by 0 bases and J by 0 bases, with 7 bases between them. The CDR3: CASSVEQSSYNEQFF. The CDR3 DNA is TGTGCCAGCAGCGTAGAGCAAAGCTCCTACAATGAGCAGTTCTTC.